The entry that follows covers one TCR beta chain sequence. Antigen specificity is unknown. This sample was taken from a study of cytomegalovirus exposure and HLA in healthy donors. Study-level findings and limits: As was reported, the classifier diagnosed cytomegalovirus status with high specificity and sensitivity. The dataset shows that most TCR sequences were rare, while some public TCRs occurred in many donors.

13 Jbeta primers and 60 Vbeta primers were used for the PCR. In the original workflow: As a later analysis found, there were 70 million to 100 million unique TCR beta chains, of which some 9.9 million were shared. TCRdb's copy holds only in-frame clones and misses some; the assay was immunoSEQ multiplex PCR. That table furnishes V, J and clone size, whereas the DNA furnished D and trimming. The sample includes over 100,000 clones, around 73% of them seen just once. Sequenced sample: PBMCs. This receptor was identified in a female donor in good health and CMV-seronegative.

CDR3 in DNA: TGTGCCAGCAGTGATGGGCAGACAGGGGGAAGCTACGAGCAGTACTTC. Translation: CASSDGQTGGSYEQYF. V and J are TRBV2 and TRBJ2-7; 9 bases map to TRBD1. Germline V CDR1 and CDR2: SNHLY, FYNNEI. The length of the CDR3 is 16 residues. V was clipped by 3 bases and J by 3 bases; unmatched bases: 9.